The 17 T cell receptor beta chains listed next were all sequenced from one sample in a study of beta chain features in type 1 diabetes. Their cognate antigens are unknown. Reverse transcription of all isolated RNA meant that expressed TCRB transcripts were sequenced. The assay was immunoSEQ multiplex PCR, and TCRdb's table has in-frame clones only and misses some. This sample yields some 200,000 clones, of which approximately 16% are seen a single time; 0.08% to 0.095% belongs to the top ten. Whole-study results and caveats: All four CD4+ subsets from Type 1 diabetes patients carried moderately but significantly shorter TCRB CDR3s.

Input material: naive CD4+ T cells from blood. Receptors were obtained from a man aged 30 to 45 with type 1 diabetes.

This clone has more than one count but fewer than ten. The rearrangement joins TRBV30 to TRBJ2-7; 10 positions match TRBD2. The CDR3 runs 14 residues. Germline CDR1 reads GTSNPN; CDR2 reads SVGIG (reference sequence). Trimming took 7 bases from V and 0 from J; bases not matched to a gene: 6. The CDR3 nucleotides read TGTGCCTCGTTACTAGCGGGAAGCTCCTACGAGCAGTACTTC. Protein product: CASLLAGSSYEQYF.

The V gene is TRBV5-6, the J gene TRBJ2-1; D may match TRBD1 or TRBD2 (5 bases each). The CDR3 extends over 13 amino acids. From germline, CDR1 is SGHDT and CDR2 YYEEEE. V lost 2 bases to trimming and J lost 10 bases, with 13 bases between them. Here the CDR3 reads CASSLVGAREQFF. DNA of the CDR3: TGTGCCAGCAGCTTAGTCGGGGCACGGGAGCAGTTCTTC.

This rearrangement joins TRBV30 to TRBJ2-5; no clear D gene. The CDR3 runs 12 residues. V was cut by 3 bases and J by 2 bases, with 7 bases left in between. CDR1 and CDR2 from the germline V gene are GTSNPN and SVGIG (reference sequence). Written as DNA, the CDR3 is TGTGCCTGGAGGCAGTCGCAAGAGACCCAGTACTTC. Its translation is CAWRQSQETQYF.

This clone was found a few times. The chain has TRBV7-7 and TRBJ2-3, with a possible D match to TRBD2 (6 bases). CDR1 is SSHAT, CDR2 FNYEAQ, per germline (reference sequence). The length of the CDR3 is 14 residues. CDR3 protein: CASSSGRLSDTQYF. The CDR3 DNA reads as TGTGCTAGCTCCTCAGGGAGGTTGTCAGATACGCAGTATTTT.

This clone was detected only a few times. The CDR3, as DNA: TGTGCCTGGAGTAACGGAGCGGGCTACAATGAGCAGTTCTTC. Protein sequence: CAWSNGAGYNEQFF. V usage is TRBV30 and J usage is TRBJ2-1, with D possibly being TRBD2 (6 bases). This CDR3 has 14 amino acids. Germline V gene sequence: CDR1 GTSNPN, CDR2 SVGIG (reference sequence). V lost 2 bases and J lost 3, with 11 bases in between.

This clone was observed a few times. V and J are TRBV10-3 and TRBJ2-5, with 9 bases fitting TRBD2. Germline lookup yields CDR1 ENHRY and CDR2 SYGVKD. V dropped 5 bases and J dropped 0; count of bases not matched to a gene: 1. This CDR3 region has 14 residues. As DNA, the CDR3 is TGTGCCATCAGTAGACTAGCGGACCAAGAGACCCAGTACTTC. Its protein is CAISRLADQETQYF.

The V call is TRBV10-3, the J call TRBJ2-1; 8 bases fit TRBD2. CDR1 and CDR2 (germline): ENHRY, SYGVKD. The CDR3 runs 15 residues. J lost 0 bases, V lost 6 bases, and 4 bases had no gene match. The CDR3 spells CAIRELADSYNEQFF. CDR3 sequence (DNA): TGTGCCATCAGGGAACTAGCGGACTCCTACAATGAGCAGTTCTTC.

The table lists this clone with a few counts. This chain uses TRBV7-9 with TRBJ1-5, with D uncertain. The CDR3 length is 16 residues. CDR1 SEHNR and CDR2 FQNEAQ come from the germline V gene (reference sequence). The V gene lost 4 bases and the J gene lost 0 bases, with 13 bases spanning the gap. In DNA form, the CDR3 reads TGTGCCAGCAGCTCCTCCAGAGGGTATAGCAATCAGCCCCAGCATTTT. Its translation is CASSSSRGYSNQPQHF. The variable domain in full, with the rest retrieved from reference TRBV7-9 and TRBJ1-5, is DTGVSQNPRHKITKRGQNVTFRCDPISEHNRLYWYRQTLGQGPEFLTYFQNEAQLEKSRLLSDRFSAERPKGSFSTLEIQRTEQGDSAMYLCASSSSRGYSNQPQHFGDGTRLSIL.

This clone was counted between two and nine times. V gene TRBV30 combines with J gene TRBJ2-3, with a tentative D call TRBD2 (5 bases). Trimming left V 3 bases short and J 6 bases short, with 7 bases between. CDR1 and CDR2 (germline): GTSNPN, SVGIG (reference sequence). This CDR3 comprises 11 residues. The CDR3 loop is CAWRRVDTQYF. In nucleotides, the CDR3 is TGTGCCTGGAGGCGGGTTGATACGCAGTATTTT.

This sequence joins TRBV15 and TRBJ2-5, with 7 bases aligning to TRBD1. Trimming at V came to 1 base and at J to 4 bases, leaving 6 bases not matched to a gene. The germline CDR1 and CDR2 sequences are LNHNV and YYDKDF (reference sequence). This CDR3 contains 15 residues. The CDR3 loop is CATSRGQGWRETQYF. The CDR3 bases are TGTGCCACCAGCAGAGGACAGGGATGGAGAGAGACCCAGTACTTC.

The rearrangement links TRBV5-1 to TRBJ1-5; 7 positions agree with TRBD1. This CDR3 has 15 amino acids. Germline values: CDR1 SGHRS, CDR2 YFSETQ. Germline trimming cut 3 bases from V and 2 bases from J; bases unmatched to any gene: 5. CDR3 in DNA: TGCGCCAGCAGCTCCACAGGGGCGGGCAATCAGCCCCAGCATTTT. Translated, it gives CASSSTGAGNQPQHF. The variable domain in full, with the rest retrieved from reference TRBV5-1 and TRBJ1-5, is KAGVTQTPRYLIKTRGQQVTLSCSPISGHRSVSWYQQTPGQGLQFLFEYFSETQRNKGNFPGRFSGRQFSNSRSEMNVSTLELGDSALYLCASSSTGAGNQPQHFGDGTRLSIL.

This clone was counted a few times. The genes are TRBV30 and TRBJ1-1, with D unclear. Germline V gene data show CDR1 as GTSNPN and CDR2 as SVGIG (reference sequence). V lost 3 bases to trimming and J lost 0 bases, with 8 bases between them. The CDR3 extends over 13 amino acids. This CDR3 is CAWRTGVNTEAFF. The DNA of the CDR3 is TGTGCCTGGAGGACGGGCGTGAACACTGAAGCTTTCTTT.

The chain carries TRBV7-2 and TRBJ2-5; D is unresolved. V shed 5 bases and J shed 5 bases, with 9 bases lying between them. Per germline, CDR1 SGHTA and CDR2 FQGNSA. This CDR3 has 12 amino acids. CDR3 protein: CASSRLRETQYF. CDR3 nucleotides: TGTGCCAGCAGCCGACTGAGGGAGACCCAGTACTTC.

This clone turned up a few times. The V gene is TRBV9, the J gene TRBJ2-5; maybe TRBD2 (6 bases). Trimming removed 4 bases from V and 4 bases from J, with 26 bases in between. Germline CDR1 reads SGDLS; CDR2 reads YYNGEE. The CDR3 contains 18 residues. The CDR3: CASSPQWDSRTPLETQYF. The CDR3 DNA reads as TGTGCCAGCAGCCCGCAATGGGACTCACGGACACCGCTAGAGACCCAGTACTTC.

This clone was observed a handful of times. The chain carries TRBV6-5 and TRBJ2-3; D is undetermined. CDR3 length: 11 amino acids. Trimming took off 6 bases at V and 3 bases at J, with 4 bases between the two ends. Germline V CDR1 and CDR2: MNHEY, SVGAGI. DNA for the CDR3: TGTGCCAGCAGACGGACAGATACGCAGTATTTT. Translation: CASRRTDTQYF.

This chain uses TRBV29-1 with TRBJ1-4, with no clear D. Germline-derived CDR1 and CDR2 are SQVTM and ANQGSEA. The CDR3 has 13 residues. Trimming cost V 4 bases and J 5 bases, with 11 bases left between them. The CDR3 region has the DNA TGCAGCGTTGTGCCACAGAACAATGAAAAACTGTTTTTT. This codes for CSVVPQNNEKLFF.

A remark on this clone: A read error may explain this, as a much larger clone is one base away. V and J are TRBV7-8 and TRBJ2-5; no definite D call. Germline-derived CDR1 and CDR2 are SGHVS and FQNEAQ. Trimming took 4 bases from V and 2 from J, leaving 2 bases between them. CDR3 length: 11 amino acids. The DNA of the CDR3 is TGTGCCAGCAGCTCACAAGAGACCCAGTACTTC. Translated, it gives CASSSQETQYF.